This T cell receptor (beta chain) was sequenced during a study of blood T cell repertoires in COVID-19. Across the study: COVID-19 samples, acute and convalescent, were from the United States, Italy and Spain. T cells, B-cell-depleted T cells, or PBMCs supplied cDNA or gDNA.

Trimming removed 8 bases from V and 2 bases from J, with 13 bases in between. This CDR3 region has 13 residues. The germline V gene encodes CDR1 GTSNPN and CDR2 SVGIG (reference sequence). Methods used by the authors: Reference gene primer amplification gave nucleated cell count estimates. Sequencing used immunoSEQ multiplex PCR; TCRdb keeps in-frame clones, though not all of them. The V and J calls and clone size are taken from that table; D and trimming were inferred from the DNA. Here the sample spans fewer than 80,000 clones, around nine tenths being singletons. The genes are TRBV30 and TRBJ1-3; D remains unclear. The clonotype was recovered from a man aged 70-80 years with acute or convalescent COVID-19. The sequencing sample was made of peripheral blood. CDR3 protein: CALYGGAGNTIYF. DNA of the CDR3: TGTGCCCTGTATGGCGGGGCTGGAAACACCATATATTTT.